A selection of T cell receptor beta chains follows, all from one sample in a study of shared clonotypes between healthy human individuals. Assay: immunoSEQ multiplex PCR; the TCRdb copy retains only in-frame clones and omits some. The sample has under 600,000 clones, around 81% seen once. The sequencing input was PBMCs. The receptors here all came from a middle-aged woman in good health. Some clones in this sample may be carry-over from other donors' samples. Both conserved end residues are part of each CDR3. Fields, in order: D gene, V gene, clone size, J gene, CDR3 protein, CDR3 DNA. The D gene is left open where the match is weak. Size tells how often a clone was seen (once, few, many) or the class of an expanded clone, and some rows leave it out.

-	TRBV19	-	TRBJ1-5	CASSSREIQPQHF	TGTGCCAGTAGTTCGCGGGAGATTCAGCCCCAGCATTTT
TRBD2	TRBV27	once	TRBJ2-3	CASSLGTSGVRDTQYF	TGTGCCAGCAGTTTGGGGACTAGCGGGGTTAGGGATACGCAGTATTTT
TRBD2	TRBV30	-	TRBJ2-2	CAWSGLAGGPRTGELFF	TGTGCCTGGAGCGGACTAGCGGGAGGGCCAAGGACCGGGGAGCTGTTTTTT
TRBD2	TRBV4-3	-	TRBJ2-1	CASSQDGVAGVKDEQFF	TGCGCCAGCAGCCAAGATGGCGTAGCGGGAGTAAAGGATGAGCAGTTCTTC
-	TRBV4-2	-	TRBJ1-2	CASSQEQETVNYTF	TGTGCCAGCAGCCAAGAACAGGAGACAGTCAACTACACCTTC
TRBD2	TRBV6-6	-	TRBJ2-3	CASSYKGREMVDTQYF	TGTGCCAGCAGTTATAAGGGGCGGGAGATGGTTGATACGCAGTATTTT
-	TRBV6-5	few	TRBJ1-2	CASSYQGGYGYTF	TGTGCCAGCAGTTACCAGGGCGGTTATGGCTACACCTTC
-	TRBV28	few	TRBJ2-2	CASKLGGDTGELFF	TGTGCCAGCAAGCTAGGGGGGGACACCGGGGAGCTGTTTTTT
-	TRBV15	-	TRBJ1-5	CATSRDPGGGQPQHF	TGTGCCACCAGCAGAGATCCGGGGGGTGGGCAACCCCAGCACTTT
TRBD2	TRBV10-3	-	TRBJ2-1	CAISLTSGSYNEQFF	TGTGCCATCAGCTTGACTAGCGGTTCCTACAATGAGCAGTTCTTC
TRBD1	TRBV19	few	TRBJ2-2	CASSGQGYTGELFF	TGTGCCAGTAGTGGACAGGGTTACACCGGGGAGCTGTTTTTT
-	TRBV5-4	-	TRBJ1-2	CASSLGDAVYGYTF	TGTGCCAGCAGCTTGGGGGACGCTGTCTATGGCTACACCTTC
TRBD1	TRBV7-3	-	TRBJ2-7	CASSAGQGGEQYF	TGTGCCAGCAGCGCGGGACAGGGGGGCGAGCAGTACTTC
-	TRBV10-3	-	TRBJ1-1	CAIRDPGWEAFF	TGTGCCATCAGGGACCCGGGGTGGGAAGCTTTCTTT
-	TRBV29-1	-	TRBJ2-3	CSTAPSLVSTDTQYF	TGCAGCACGGCCCCCTCATTGGTGAGCACAGATACGCAGTATTTT
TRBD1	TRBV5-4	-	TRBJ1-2	CASSVDRGGYGYTF	TGTGCCAGCAGCGTCGACAGGGGAGGCTATGGCTACACCTTC
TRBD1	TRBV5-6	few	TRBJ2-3	CASSPRDRDTQYF	TGTGCCAGCAGCCCTCGGGACAGAGATACGCAGTATTTT
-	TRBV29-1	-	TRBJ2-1	CSGSGLITYNEQFF	TGCAGCGGGAGTGGACTAATAACCTACAATGAGCAGTTCTTC
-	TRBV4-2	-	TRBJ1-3	CASSYSPTGKAGNTIYF	TGTGCCAGCAGCTACTCCCCCACAGGTAAAGCTGGAAACACCATATATTTT
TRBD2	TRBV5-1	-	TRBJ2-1	CASNLAGGNYNEQFF	TGCGCCAGCAATCTAGCGGGAGGGAACTACAATGAGCAGTTCTTC
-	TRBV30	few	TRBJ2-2	CACHMGEAPNTGELFF	TGTGCCTGCCACATGGGTGAGGCCCCGAACACCGGGGAGCTGTTTTTT
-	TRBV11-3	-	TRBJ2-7	CASSLPPGPIPCEQYF	TGTGCCAGCAGCTTACCCCCGGGACCGATCCCATGCGAGCAGTACTTC
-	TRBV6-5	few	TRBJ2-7	CASRPQPGLNEQYF	TGTGCCAGCAGACCTCAGCCAGGGCTGAACGAGCAGTACTTC
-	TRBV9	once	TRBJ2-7	CASSVVASGEQYF	TGTGCCAGCAGCGTAGTGGCGTCCGGCGAGCAGTACTTC
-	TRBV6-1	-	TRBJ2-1	CASSEVWRDEQFF	TGTGCCAGCAGTGAAGTTTGGAGAGATGAGCAGTTCTTC
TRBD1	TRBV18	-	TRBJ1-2	CASRRQGDYGYTF	TGTGCCAGCAGGAGACAGGGGGACTATGGCTACACCTTC
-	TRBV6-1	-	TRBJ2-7	CASSEAALPYEQYF	TGTGCCAGCAGTGAAGCGGCCCTTCCCTACGAGCAGTACTTC
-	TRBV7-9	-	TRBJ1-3	CASSSLGNTIYF	TGTGCCAGCAGCTCTCTTGGAAACACCATATATTTT
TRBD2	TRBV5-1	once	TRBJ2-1	CASSSGTSGHNEQFF	TGCGCCAGCAGCTCCGGGACTAGCGGACACAATGAGCAGTTCTTC
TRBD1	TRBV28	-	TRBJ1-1	CASSLTGGRTEAFF	TGTGCCAGCAGTTTGACAGGGGGCCGTACTGAAGCTTTCTTT
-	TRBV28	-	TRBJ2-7	CAIAKDPDEQYF	TGTGCCATCGCAAAAGACCCGGACGAGCAGTACTTC
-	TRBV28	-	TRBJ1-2	CASSPPGVVGYTF	TGTGCCAGCAGTCCTCCTGGAGTGGTTGGCTACACCTTC
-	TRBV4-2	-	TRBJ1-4	CASSQGGIDNEKLFF	TGTGCCAGCAGCCAAGGGGGCATCGACAATGAAAAACTGTTTTTT
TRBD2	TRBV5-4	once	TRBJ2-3	CASSFAALAGVLADTQYF	TGTGCCAGCAGCTTTGCCGCACTAGCGGGAGTTCTTGCAGATACGCAGTATTTT
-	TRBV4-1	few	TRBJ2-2	CASSPLQQGNTGELFF	TGCGCCAGCAGCCCTTTACAACAGGGGAACACCGGGGAGCTGTTTTTT
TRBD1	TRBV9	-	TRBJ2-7	CASSVGGQGSYEQYF	TGTGCCAGCAGCGTAGGTGGACAGGGGTCCTACGAGCAGTACTTC
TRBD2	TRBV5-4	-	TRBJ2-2	CASSYGLAGGNTGELFF	TGTGCCAGCAGTTACGGACTAGCGGGAGGCAACACCGGGGAGCTGTTTTTT
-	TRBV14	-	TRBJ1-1	CASSLGLDTEAFF	TGTGCCAGCAGCCTCGGCTTGGACACTGAAGCTTTCTTT
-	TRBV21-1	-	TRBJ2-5	CASSKRTRAGETQYF	TGTGCCAGCAGCAAAAGAACCAGGGCGGGGGAGACCCAGTACTTC
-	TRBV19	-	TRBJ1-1	CASLSGQTNTEAFF	TGTGCCAGTTTGTCAGGGCAAACGAACACTGAAGCTTTCTTT
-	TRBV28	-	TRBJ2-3	CASSFGGSLTDTQYF	TGTGCCAGCAGTTTTGGGGGGAGTCTCACAGATACGCAGTATTTT
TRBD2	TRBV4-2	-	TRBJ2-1	CASSQDLAGGLGEQFF	TGTGCCAGCAGCCAAGATCTGGCGGGAGGGCTGGGTGAGCAGTTCTTC
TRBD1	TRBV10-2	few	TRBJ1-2	CASSRQGDYGYTF	TGCGCCAGCAGTAGACAGGGAGACTATGGCTACACCTTC
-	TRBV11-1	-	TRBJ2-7	CASSFGAYEQYF	TGTGCCAGCAGCTTTGGGGCTTACGAGCAGTACTTC
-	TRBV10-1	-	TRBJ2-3	CASEVSGMDTQYF	TGCGCCTCCGAGGTTAGCGGAATGGATACGCAGTATTTT
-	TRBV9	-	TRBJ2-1	CASSVGSVGNEQFF	TGTGCCAGCAGCGTAGGGTCGGTGGGCAATGAGCAGTTCTTC
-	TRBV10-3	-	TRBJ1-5	CAIRDSAQDQPQHF	TGTGCCATCAGGGACAGCGCCCAGGATCAGCCCCAGCATTTT
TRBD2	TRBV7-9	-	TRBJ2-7	CASSLPPGTKAYEQYF	TGTGCCAGCAGCTTACCCCCTGGGACTAAGGCGTACGAGCAGTACTTC
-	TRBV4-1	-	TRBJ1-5	CASSQAQELQPQHF	TGCGCCAGCAGCCAAGCACAGGAACTTCAGCCCCAGCATTTT
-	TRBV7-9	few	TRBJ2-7	CASSSTSGEQYF	TGTGCCAGCAGCTCCACTTCGGGCGAGCAGTACTTC
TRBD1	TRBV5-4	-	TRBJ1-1	CASSFGDRNTEAFF	TGTGCCAGCAGCTTCGGGGACAGAAACACTGAAGCTTTCTTT
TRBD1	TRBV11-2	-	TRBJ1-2	CASSPRTGNYGYTF	TGTGCCAGCAGTCCCCGGACAGGGAACTATGGCTACACCTTC
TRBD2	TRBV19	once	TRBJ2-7	CASSISEDATSGYEQYF	TGTGCCAGTAGTATCTCGGAGGATGCGACTAGCGGCTACGAGCAGTACTTC
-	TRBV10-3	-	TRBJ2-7	CAISHNAASTYEQYF	TGTGCCATCAGCCACAACGCGGCCTCAACCTACGAGCAGTACTTC
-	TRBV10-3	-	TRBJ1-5	CAIQAGLNQPQHF	TGTGCCATCCAAGCAGGGCTCAATCAGCCCCAGCATTTT
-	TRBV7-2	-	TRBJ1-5	CASSPDPRGMSNQPQHF	TGTGCCAGCAGCCCTGACCCCCGGGGGATGAGCAATCAGCCCCAGCATTTT
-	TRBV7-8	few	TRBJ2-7	CASSQRTLYEQYF	TGTGCCAGCAGCCAAAGGACACTCTACGAGCAGTACTTC
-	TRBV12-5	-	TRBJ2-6	CASGLVRGSGANVLTF	TGTGCTAGTGGTTTGGTACGGGGATCTGGGGCCAACGTCCTGACTTTC
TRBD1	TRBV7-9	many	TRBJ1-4	CASSSGQGNEKLFF	TGTGCCAGCAGCTCTGGACAGGGGAATGAAAAACTGTTTTTT
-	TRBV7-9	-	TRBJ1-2	CASSSPPGRDYGYTF	TGTGCCAGCAGCTCCCCGCCCGGCAGGGACTATGGCTACACCTTC